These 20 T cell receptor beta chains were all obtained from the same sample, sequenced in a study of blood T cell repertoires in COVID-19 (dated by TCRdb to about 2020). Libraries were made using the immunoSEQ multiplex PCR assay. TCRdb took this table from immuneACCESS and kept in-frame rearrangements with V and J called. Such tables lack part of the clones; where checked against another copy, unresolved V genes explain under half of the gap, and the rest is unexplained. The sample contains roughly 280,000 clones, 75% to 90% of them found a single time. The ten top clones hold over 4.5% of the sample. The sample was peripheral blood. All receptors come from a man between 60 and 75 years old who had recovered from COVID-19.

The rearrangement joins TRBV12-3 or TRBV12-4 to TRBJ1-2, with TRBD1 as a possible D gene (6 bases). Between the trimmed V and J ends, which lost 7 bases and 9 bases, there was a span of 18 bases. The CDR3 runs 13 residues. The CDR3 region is CASTPGTGTRYTF. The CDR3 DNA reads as TGTGCCAGCACCCCTGGCACAGGGACGCGCTACACCTTC.

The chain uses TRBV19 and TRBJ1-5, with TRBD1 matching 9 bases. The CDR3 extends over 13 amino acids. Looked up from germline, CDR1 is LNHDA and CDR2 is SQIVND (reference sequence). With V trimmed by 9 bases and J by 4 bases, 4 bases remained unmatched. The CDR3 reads CASAQGANQPQHF. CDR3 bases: TGTGCCAGCGCACAGGGGGCGAATCAGCCCCAGCATTTT.

The CDR3 sequence is CASTRALLSNQPQHF. For the CDR3, the DNA is TGTGCCAGCACCCGAGCGTTACTTAGCAATCAGCCCCAGCATTTT. The rearrangement uses TRBV28 and TRBJ1-5; no reliable D call. The CDR3 has 15 residues. V was cut by 7 bases and J by 0 bases, with 13 bases left in between. CDR1 is MDHEN and CDR2 is SYDVKM in the germline V gene.

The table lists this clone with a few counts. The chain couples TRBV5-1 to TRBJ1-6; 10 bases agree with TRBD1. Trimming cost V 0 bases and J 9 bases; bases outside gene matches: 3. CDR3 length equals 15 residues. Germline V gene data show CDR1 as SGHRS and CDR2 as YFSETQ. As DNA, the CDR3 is TGCGCCAGCAGCTTGGGGGACAGGGGCTTTTCACCCCTCCACTTT. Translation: CASSLGDRGFSPLHF.

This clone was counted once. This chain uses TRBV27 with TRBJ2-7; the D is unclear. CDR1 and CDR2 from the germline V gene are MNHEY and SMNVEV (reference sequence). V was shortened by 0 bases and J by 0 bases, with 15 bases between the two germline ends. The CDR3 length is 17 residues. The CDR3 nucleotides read TGTGCCAGCAGTTTATCGGGTGGGCAGGCAAGCTCCTACGAGCAGTACTTC. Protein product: CASSLSGGQASSYEQYF.

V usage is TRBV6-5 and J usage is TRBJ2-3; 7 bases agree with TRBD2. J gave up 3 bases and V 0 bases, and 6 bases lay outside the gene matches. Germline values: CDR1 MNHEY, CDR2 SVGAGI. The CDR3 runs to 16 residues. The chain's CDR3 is CASSYSIAGATDTQYF. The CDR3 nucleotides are TGTGCCAGCAGTTACTCGATTGCGGGAGCGACAGATACGCAGTATTTT.

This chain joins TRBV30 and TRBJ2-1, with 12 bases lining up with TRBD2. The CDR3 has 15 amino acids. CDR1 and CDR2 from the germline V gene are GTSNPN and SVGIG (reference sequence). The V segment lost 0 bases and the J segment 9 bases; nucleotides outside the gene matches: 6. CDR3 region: CAWSVASGGAGEQFF. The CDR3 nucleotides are TGTGCCTGGAGTGTGGCTAGCGGGGGGGCAGGTGAGCAGTTCTTC.

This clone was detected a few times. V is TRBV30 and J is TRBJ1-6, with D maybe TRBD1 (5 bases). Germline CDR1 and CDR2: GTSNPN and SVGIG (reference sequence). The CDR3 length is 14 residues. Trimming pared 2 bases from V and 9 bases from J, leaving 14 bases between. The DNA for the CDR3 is TGTGCCTGGAGTAAGCCGGGACTCCTTTCACCCCTCCACTTT. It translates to CAWSKPGLLSPLHF.

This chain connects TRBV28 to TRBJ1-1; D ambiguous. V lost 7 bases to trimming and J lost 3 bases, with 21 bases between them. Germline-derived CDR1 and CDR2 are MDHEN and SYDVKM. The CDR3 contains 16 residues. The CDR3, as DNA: TGTGCCAGCAATTCCCCCAACGGGGTCGGGGACACTGAAGCTTTCTTT. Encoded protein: CASNSPNGVGDTEAFF. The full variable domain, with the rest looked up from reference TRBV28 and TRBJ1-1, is DVKVTQSSRYLVKRTGEKVFLECVQDMDHENMFWYRQDPGLGLRLIYFSYDVKMKEKGDIPEGYSVSREKKERFSLILESASTNQTSMYLCASNSPNGVGDTEAFFGQGTRLTVV.

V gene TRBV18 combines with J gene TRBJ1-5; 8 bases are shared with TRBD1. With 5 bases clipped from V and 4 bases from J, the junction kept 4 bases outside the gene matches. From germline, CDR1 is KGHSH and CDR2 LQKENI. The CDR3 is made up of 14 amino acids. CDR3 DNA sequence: TGTGCCAGCTCATCTGACAGGGGAAATCAGCCCCAGCATTTT. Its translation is CASSSDRGNQPQHF.

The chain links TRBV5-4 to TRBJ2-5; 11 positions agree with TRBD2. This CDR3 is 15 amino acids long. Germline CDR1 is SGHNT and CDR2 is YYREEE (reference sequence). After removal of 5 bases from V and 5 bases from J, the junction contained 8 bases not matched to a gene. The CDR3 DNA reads TGTGCCAGCAGTCTCCGGACTAGCGGGTGGGAGACCCAGTACTTC. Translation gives CASSLRTSGWETQYF.

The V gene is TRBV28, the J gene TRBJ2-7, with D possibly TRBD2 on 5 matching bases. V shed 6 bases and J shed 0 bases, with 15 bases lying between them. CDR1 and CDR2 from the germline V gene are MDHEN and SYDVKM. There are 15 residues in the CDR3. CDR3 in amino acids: CASSYARVSSYEQYF. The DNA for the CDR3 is TGTGCCAGCAGCTACGCGAGGGTCAGCTCCTACGAGCAGTACTTC.

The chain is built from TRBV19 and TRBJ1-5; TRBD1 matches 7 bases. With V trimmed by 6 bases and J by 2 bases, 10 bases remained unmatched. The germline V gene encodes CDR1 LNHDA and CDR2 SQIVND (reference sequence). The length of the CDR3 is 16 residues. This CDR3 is CASRTQGRGGNQPQHF. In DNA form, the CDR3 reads TGTGCCAGTAGAACACAGGGGCGTGGGGGCAATCAGCCCCAGCATTTT.

CDR3 DNA: TGCGCCAGCAGCTTGGGACAGGGGGCTTCCTACGAGCAGTACTTC. This translates into CASSLGQGASYEQYF. The chain is built from TRBV5-1 and TRBJ2-7, with 10 positions matching TRBD1. Germline V gives CDR1 SGHRS, CDR2 YFSETQ. CDR3 length: 15 amino acids. The ends lost 0 bases at V and 1 base at J; junction bases unmatched: 1.

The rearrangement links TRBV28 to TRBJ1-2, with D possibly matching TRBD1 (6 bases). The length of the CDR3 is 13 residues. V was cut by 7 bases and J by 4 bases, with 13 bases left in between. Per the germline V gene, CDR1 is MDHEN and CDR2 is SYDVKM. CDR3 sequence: CASNSGAVYGYTF. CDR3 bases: TGTGCCAGCAACTCAGGGGCCGTCTATGGCTACACCTTC.

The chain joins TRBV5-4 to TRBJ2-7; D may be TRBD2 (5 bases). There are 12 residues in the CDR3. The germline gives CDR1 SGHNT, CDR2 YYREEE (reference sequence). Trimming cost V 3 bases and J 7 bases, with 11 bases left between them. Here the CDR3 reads CASSSSRGEQYF. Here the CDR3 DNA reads TGTGCCAGCAGCTCCAGCCGGGGAGAGCAGTACTTC.

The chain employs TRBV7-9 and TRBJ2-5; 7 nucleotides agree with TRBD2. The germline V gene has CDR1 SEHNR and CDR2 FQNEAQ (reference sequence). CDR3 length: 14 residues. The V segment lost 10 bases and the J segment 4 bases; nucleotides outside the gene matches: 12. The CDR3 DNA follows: TGTGCCACCAGTAACGCGGGAGCTCTAGAGACCCAGTACTTC. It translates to CATSNAGALETQYF.

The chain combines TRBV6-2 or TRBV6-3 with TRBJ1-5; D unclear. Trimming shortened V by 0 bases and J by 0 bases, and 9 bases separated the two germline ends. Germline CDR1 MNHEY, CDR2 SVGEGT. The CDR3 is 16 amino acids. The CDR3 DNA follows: TGTGCCAGCAGTTACTCGGGAGACATTAGCAATCAGCCCCAGCATTTT. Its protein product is CASSYSGDISNQPQHF.

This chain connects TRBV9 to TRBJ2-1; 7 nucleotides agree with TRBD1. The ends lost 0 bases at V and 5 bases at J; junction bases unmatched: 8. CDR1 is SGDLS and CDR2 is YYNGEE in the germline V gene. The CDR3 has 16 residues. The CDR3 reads CASSVDARGTHNEQFF. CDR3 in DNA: TGTGCCAGCAGCGTAGATGCCAGGGGGACCCACAATGAGCAGTTCTTC.

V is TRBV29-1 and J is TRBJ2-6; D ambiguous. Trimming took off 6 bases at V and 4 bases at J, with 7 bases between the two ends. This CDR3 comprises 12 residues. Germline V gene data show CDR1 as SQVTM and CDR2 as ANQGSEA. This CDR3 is CSVRAGANVLTF. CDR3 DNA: TGCAGCGTCCGCGCGGGGGCCAACGTCCTGACTTTC. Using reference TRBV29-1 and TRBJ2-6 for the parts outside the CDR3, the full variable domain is SAVISQKPSRDICQRGTSLTIQCQVDSQVTMMFWYRQQPGQSLTLIATANQGSEATYESGFVIDKFPISRPNLTFSTLTVSNMSPEDSSIYLCSVRAGANVLTFGAGSRLTVL.